This T cell receptor (beta chain) came from a study of T cell changes during pregnancy in multiple sclerosis. CDR1 MNHEY and CDR2 SVGAGI come from the germline V gene. Trimming took off 0 bases at V and 2 bases at J, with 10 bases between the two ends. The CDR3 consists of 15 residues. The table came from immunoSEQ multiplex PCR; TCRdb's copy has only in-frame clones and leaves some out. The table lists some 58,000 clones, 90% to 97% of them singletons, with roughly 2.4% in the top ten. The chain joins TRBV6-5 to TRBJ1-1, with a possible D match to TRBD1 (5 bases). The input for sequencing was CD8+ T cells from peripheral blood mononuclear cells, taken after pregnancy. The sequence was obtained from a female donor with multiple sclerosis, enrolled in a pregnancy study. DNA for the CDR3: TGTGCCAGCAGTTACTCGACTAGGGGTAACACTGAAGCTTTCTTT. It yields the protein CASSYSTRGNTEAFF.